Presented here are 11 T cell receptor beta chains from one specimen sequenced in a study of T cell responses to AZD1222 COVID-19 vaccine listed by TCRdb under 2021. Taken with the paper, the label for time point translates to: baseline before first vaccination. The receptor library was made with the immunoSEQ multiplex PCR assay. TCRdb holds this immuneACCESS table with in-frame rearrangements only. Some clones are missing; in checked studies, unresolved V genes explain under half, and the rest has no known cause. The sample table records about 160,000 clones; around 95% of these occur just once. The ten largest clones add up to about 1.3% of the sample. Sample: peripheral blood, taken on day 0 of AZD1222 vaccination. Every receptor here comes from an adult in good health.

The genes are TRBV18 and TRBJ2-3, with TRBD2 matching 11 bases. This CDR3 region has 16 residues. V was pared by 0 bases and J by 7 bases, with 6 bases of the junction left unmatched. CDR1 and CDR2 (germline): KGHSH, LQKENI. CDR3 region: CASSPPSGGARNTQYF. For the CDR3, the DNA is TGTGCCAGCTCACCACCTAGCGGGGGGGCCAGGAATACGCAGTATTTT.

The genes are TRBV13 and TRBJ2-3, with D possibly being TRBD2 (5 bases). The CDR3 is 13 amino acids. The germline V gene encodes CDR1 PRHDT and CDR2 FYEKMQ (reference sequence). Trimming left V 5 bases short and J 3 bases short, with 9 bases between. The CDR3 nucleotides read TGTGCCAGCAGCCCACTAGTTACAGATACGCAGTATTTT. Translated, it gives CASSPLVTDTQYF.

The chain joins TRBV6-4 to TRBJ2-1, with 8 bases matching TRBD1. Germline assignment: CDR1 MRHNA and CDR2 SNTAGT. The CDR3 is made up of 13 amino acids. V was clipped by 8 bases and J by 6 bases; unmatched bases: 6. CDR3 loop: CASGTGDVNEQFF. The CDR3 DNA sequence: TGTGCCAGCGGGACAGGTGATGTCAATGAGCAGTTCTTC.

This chain links TRBV7-8 with TRBJ2-1; D is unresolved. The CDR3 extends over 14 amino acids. V was trimmed by 5 bases and J by 7 bases, leaving 15 bases between them. Looked up from germline, CDR1 is SGHVS and CDR2 is FQNEAQ. The CDR3 loop is CASSRVFWENEQFF. The CDR3 bases are TGTGCCAGCAGCCGAGTCTTTTGGGAAAATGAGCAGTTCTTC.

The J gene is TRBJ2-5, the V gene TRBV2; the D is unclear. Germline-derived CDR1 and CDR2 are SNHLY and FYNNEI. The germline V and J ends were trimmed by 8 bases and 5 bases, with 6 bases remaining between them. The CDR3 has 10 amino acids. The CDR3 is CASRWETQYF. CDR3 DNA sequence: TGTGCCAGCCGATGGGAGACCCAGTACTTC.

The chain has TRBV4-2 and TRBJ1-2; possibly TRBD1 for D (6 bases). The germline V gene encodes CDR1 LGHNA and CDR2 YNFKEQ. This CDR3 comprises 12 residues. Trimming shortened V by 2 bases and J by 8 bases, and 9 bases separated the two germline ends. As DNA, the CDR3 is TGTGCCAGCAGCCAAACAGGGTACGGCTACACCTTC. This sequence encodes CASSQTGYGYTF.

This chain links TRBV7-9 with TRBJ1-6; D remains unclear. In germline, CDR1 is SEHNR, CDR2 FQNEAQ (reference sequence). Trimming left V 3 bases short and J 5 bases short, with 11 bases between. This CDR3 contains 15 residues. CDR3: CASSLNQLDNSPLHF. CDR3 DNA: TGTGCCAGCAGCTTGAACCAGCTAGATAATTCACCCCTCCACTTT.

This sequence joins TRBV19 and TRBJ2-5, with no clear D. The CDR3 has 15 residues. Germline loops: CDR1 LNHDA, CDR2 SQIVND (reference sequence). The V and J ends lost 9 bases and 2 bases respectively, with 19 bases between them. CDR3 bases: TGTGCCAGCTTAGATCTGACTGACTTACAAGAGACCCAGTACTTC. Amino acid sequence: CASLDLTDLQETQYF.

This rearrangement joins TRBV11-1 to TRBJ1-1; D gene uncertain. Germline V lookup: CDR1 SGHAT, CDR2 FQDESV (reference sequence). The CDR3 is 14 amino acids. The V gene lost 6 bases and the J gene lost 6 bases, with 17 bases spanning the gap. CDR3 DNA: TGTGCCAGCAGGACCTCCCGGGCCCTCTCTGAAGCTTTCTTT. Its protein is CASRTSRALSEAFF.

The chain joins TRBV24-1 to TRBJ1-2, with a tentative D call TRBD1 (6 bases). V dropped 6 bases and J dropped 5 bases, with 15 bases sitting between them. CDR1 and CDR2 (germline): KGHDR, SFDVKD. The CDR3 covers 14 residues. The CDR3 is CATSNRAVGYGYTF. CDR3 nucleotide sequence: TGTGCCACCAGTAACAGGGCCGTAGGGTATGGCTACACCTTC.

The chain links TRBV3-1 (or the pseudogene TRBV3-2) to TRBJ2-1; D is perhaps TRBD2 (6 bases). This CDR3 region has 12 residues. Per the germline V gene, CDR1 is LGHDT and CDR2 is YNNKEL (reference sequence). The V end was cut by 4 bases, the J end by 6 bases, with 7 bases between. CDR3: CASSRDFNEQFF. Here the CDR3 DNA reads TGTGCCAGCAGCCGGGACTTCAATGAGCAGTTCTTC.